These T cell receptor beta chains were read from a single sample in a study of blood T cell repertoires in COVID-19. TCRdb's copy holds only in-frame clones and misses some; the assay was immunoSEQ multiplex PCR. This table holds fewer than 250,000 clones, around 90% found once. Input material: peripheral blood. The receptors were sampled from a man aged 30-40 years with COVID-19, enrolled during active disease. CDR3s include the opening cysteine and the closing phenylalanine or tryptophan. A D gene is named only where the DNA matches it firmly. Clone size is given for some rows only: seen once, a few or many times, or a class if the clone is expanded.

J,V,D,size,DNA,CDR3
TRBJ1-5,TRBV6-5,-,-,TGTGCCAGCAGCACAGGCCTCAATCAGCCCCAGCATTTT,CASSTGLNQPQHF
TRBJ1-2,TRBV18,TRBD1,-,TGTGCCAGCTCACTCGGGACAGGGACCCAAACGGGCTACACCTTC,CASSLGTGTQTGYTF
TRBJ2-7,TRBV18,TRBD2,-,TGTGCCAGCTCACCCCCCGGACTAGCGGGGGTTTACGAGCAGTACTTC,CASSPPGLAGVYEQYF
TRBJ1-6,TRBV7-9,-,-,TGTGCCAGCAGCTTAGGGCAGGTCAGGGCGAATTCACCCCTCCACTTT,CASSLGQVRANSPLHF
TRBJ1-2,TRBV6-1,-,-,TGTGCCAGCAGTGAACAAGAGGGTTCCTATGGCTACACCTTC,CASSEQEGSYGYTF
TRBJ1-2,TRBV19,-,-,TGTGCCAGTAGTACCCCGGGACTGTACTATGGCTACACCTTC,CASSTPGLYYGYTF
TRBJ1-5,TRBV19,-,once,TGTGCCAGTAGGGAAGGGGGACATAGCAATCAGCCCCAGCATTTT,CASREGGHSNQPQHF
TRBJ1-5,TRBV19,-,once,TGTGCCAGTAGTGTACTTGCAGGGGCAGGGGCTTATAGCAATCAGCCCCAGCATTTT,CASSVLAGAGAYSNQPQHF
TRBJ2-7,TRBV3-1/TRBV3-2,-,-,TGTGCCAGCAGCCATTCGTGGGGTGAGGGCTACGAGCAGTACTTC,CASSHSWGEGYEQYF
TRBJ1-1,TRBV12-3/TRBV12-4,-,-,TGTGCCAGCAGGCTAGGAACTGAAGCTTTCTTT,CASRLGTEAFF
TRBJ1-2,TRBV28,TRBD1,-,TGTGCCAGCAGTTTACCGGGACAGGGTAAAGGTGGCTACACCTTC,CASSLPGQGKGGYTF
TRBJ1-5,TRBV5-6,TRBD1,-,TGTGCCAGCAGCTTGGGGCAGGGGGGACCTCAGCCCCAGCATTTT,CASSLGQGGPQPQHF
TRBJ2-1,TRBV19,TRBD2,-,TGTGCCAGTAGCCCCCGGACTAGCGGGAGAAATGAGCAGTTCTTC,CASSPRTSGRNEQFF
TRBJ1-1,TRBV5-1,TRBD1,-,TGCGCCAGCAGCTTACATAATAAACAGGGGATGAACACTGAAGCTTTCTTT,CASSLHNKQGMNTEAFF
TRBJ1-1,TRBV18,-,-,TGTGCCAGCTCACTCGGGCGGGGGAAAGGGGACACTGAAGCTTTCTTT,CASSLGRGKGDTEAFF
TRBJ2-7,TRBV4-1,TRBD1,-,TGCGCCAGCAGCCAGGGGACAGGGCCGAGCTCCTACGAGCAGTACTTC,CASSQGTGPSSYEQYF
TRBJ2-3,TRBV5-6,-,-,TGTGCCAGCAGCTTGGCCGGGGAGGCAGATACGCAGTATTTT,CASSLAGEADTQYF
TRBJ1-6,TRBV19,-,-,TGTGCCAGTAGTATAGATTTCCTACAGGCCCTCCACTTT,CASSIDFLQALHF